The present T cell receptor beta chain was sequenced within a study of shared clonotypes between healthy human individuals (dated by TCRdb to 2020 to 2021). Study-wide context: Two women and a few men aged 18 to 49 years were included in the cohort. For each donor, three plates each were used for CD4 naive and CD4 memory, two plates were used for CD8 naive, and one plate was used for CD8 memory. The study deeply sequenced blood TCR repertoires of about 5 healthy adults to estimate repertoire size and the extent of clonotype sharing between individuals. Different laboratories and diverse techniques were used to prepare libraries and sequence TCR repertoires, to increase sequencing depth and limit assay-specific biases. Leukapheresis yielded between about 0.85 and 10 billion PBMCs per donor. The research as a whole found: Sharing across a few donors was observed for around 5% of naive CD4, less than 4% of naive CD8, about 2.5% of memory CD4, and around 0.4% of memory CD8 clonotypes. Sampling was restricted to blood, and TCR repertoires in tissue are likely to differ from TCR repertoires in blood. Compared with non-shared clonotypes, clonotypes shared by all four sorted-subset donors had higher generation probabilities. The small number of donors limited the genetic and exposure-history diversity represented. Incomplete sequencing was indicated by rarefaction of sorted-subset datasets, despite the large sequencing depth. Pairwise subsampling led to the expectation that sequencing depth would affect the degree of clonotype sharing among donors. Naive subsets generally had larger estimated clonotype richness than memory subsets did.

The donors were healthy, HIV-negative adults with no recently reported acute infections or vaccinations. Every donor was a Caucasian adult living in Nashville, Tennessee, USA. Magnetic negative selection was used to enrich CD4+ T cells, after which naive cells were positively selected on CD45RA and the negative fraction became the memory subset. Blood was obtained by leukapheresis, after which PBMCs were separated by Ficoll-Histopaque density gradient centrifugation and cryopreserved in liquid nitrogen vapor phase. Purity and quantity of every magnetically sorted T cell population were checked by analytical flow cytometry. From each sorted fraction, genomic DNA was isolated and quantified by UV absorbance on a Nanodrop 2000c. TCR CDR3 regions were amplified from genomic DNA by multiplex PCR using the deep immunoSEQ assay. Extracted genomic DNA from each cell subset was distributed evenly across all wells of several immunoSEQ 96-well plates, and each plate was treated as a replicate. For sorted subsets, 150 to 200 ng genomic DNA, equal to about 30,000 T cell genomes, was loaded into each replicate PCR. The purified libraries were quantified using a Qubit 3.0 fluorometer, sized with a Bioanalyzer 2100, and then quantified again using the KAPA Library Quantification kit. Every immunoSEQ 96-well plate was sequenced on a dedicated single-read 150-cycle Illumina NextSeq 550 flow cell. Per the original workflow: Because only junctional sequences without quality scores were contained in the immunoSEQ output, filtering matching that applied to full-length reads could not be performed. Sequences were annotated with PyIR, a Python wrapper for IgBLAST v1.9, using IMGT germline references to assign V/J genes and CDR3. Reads with weak V/J assignments (E-value above 1e-6), missing CDR3, stop codons, out-of-frame junctions, or ambiguous translated residues were removed. V3J clonotypes were defined as sequences sharing an identical inferred V gene, J gene, and CDR3 amino acid sequence. The percentage overlap between two repertoires was calculated by dividing the number of shared unique clonotypes by the size of the smaller repertoire. Richness of each repertoire was evaluated using RTK rarefaction, the Chao1 estimator, and Recon v2.1 estimates of unobserved clonotypes. Generation probabilities for all TCRbeta clonotypes obtained by the gDNA method from a handful of donors were computed using OLGA. The table was pulled from immuneACCESS by TCRdb, which kept in-frame rearrangements only. Such tables lose some clones; where checked, under half of the loss comes from unresolved V genes, and the rest has no known cause. The D gene and trimming were derived from the DNA, and the V and J assignments and clone size from that table. Present in this sample are about 1 million clones, under 80% of which were seen just once. Jointly, the top ten make up roughly 1.5% of the sample.

Comments on this clone: Its antigen is unknown. No base quality information exists; no much larger clone differs at one position.

The source of this sequence is a man aged 18-30 years in good health. The sequencing sample was made of memory CD4+ T cells sorted from blood. In the paper's terms, the cell subset or site label means: CD45RA-negative fraction.

The CDR3 loop reads CASSRGTRQYNEQFF. The DNA sequence follows: TGTGCCAGCAGCCGCGGGACTAGGCAATACAATGAGCAGTTCTTC. The chain links TRBV7-2 with TRBJ2-1, with 8 middle bases fitting TRBD2. Clipping removes 5 bases from V and 4 bases from J, with 7 as the unmatched junction base count. The CDR3 spans 15 residues, from the cysteine through the phenylalanine. Of the read, only the CDR3 DNA is kept; its 45 bases are in frame from base 1. The germline V gene encodes CDR1 SGHTA and CDR2 FQGNSA.